The T cell receptor beta chain described here comes from a study of identical twins. Study-wide results and caveats: A cross-sectional statistical analysis, not follow-up of the same donors, supported the conclusions. Part of the zero-insertion signal could reflect confounding by invariant MAIT and iNKT cells.

This clonotype was seen at least ten times. As yet, its antigen is unknown. Looked up from germline, CDR1 is ENHRY and CDR2 is SYGVKD. Trimming at V came to 10 bases and at J to 5 bases, leaving 19 bases not matched to a gene. The CDR3 is made up of 16 amino acids. A universal primer site came from template switching; cDNA carried unique molecular identifiers. TCRdb fed the 5' RACE reads into MiXCR, producing one record per CDR3 protein. This table has under 450,000 distinct CDR3 sequences, 18% appearing once. The sequence came from a man aged 50 to 59 in good health. What was sequenced was naive T cells sorted from blood. The V call is TRBV10-3, the J call TRBJ2-7, with 8 bases fitting TRBD1. The CDR3 DNA follows: TGTGCCACCTTCTCGGGGGCAGGGGGCATCTTCAACGAGCAGTACTTC. Its translation is CATFSGAGGIFNEQYF.